The 15 T cell receptor beta chains presented below share a single source sample, sequenced in a study of blood T cell repertoires in COVID-19. Data came from immunoSEQ multiplex PCR; TCRdb stores just in-frame clones and leaves some out. In the table there are 130,000 to 150,000 clones, 75% to 85% of which are singletons. Sequenced input: peripheral blood. The origin of the receptors is a man aged 55 to 69 with active or convalescent COVID-19.

This clone was seen a single time. This rearrangement joins TRBV6-1 to TRBJ1-2, with D possibly being TRBD1 (5 bases). V lost 1 base and J 8 bases, leaving 11 bases between the germline ends. Germline CDR1 is MNHNS and CDR2 is SASEGT. This CDR3 spans 13 amino acids. The CDR3, as DNA: TGTGCCAGCAGTGAAGGGGTAGGGGAAGGCTACACCTTC. Encoded protein: CASSEGVGEGYTF.

This chain joins TRBV30 and TRBJ1-1, with D possibly being TRBD1 (6 bases). Per the germline V gene, CDR1 is GTSNPN and CDR2 is SVGIG (reference sequence). The CDR3 totals 12 residues. Trimming shortened V by 0 bases and J by 5 bases, and 7 bases separated the two germline ends. As DNA, the CDR3 is TGTGCCTGGAGTGTAGGGGGAACTGAAGCTTTCTTT. It codes for CAWSVGGTEAFF.

V usage is TRBV7-2 and J usage is TRBJ2-1; 7 positions agree with TRBD2. The CDR3 runs to 15 residues. Germline CDR1 SGHTA, CDR2 FQGNSA. J was trimmed by 6 bases and V by 5 bases; bases with no gene match: 10. CDR3 DNA sequence: TGTGCCAGCAGCACCGGGCAGGGAGGGTTCAATGAGCAGTTCTTC. It is translated as CASSTGQGGFNEQFF.

The rearrangement uses TRBV14 and TRBJ2-1; D is perhaps TRBD2 (5 bases). V was cut by 4 bases and J by 6 bases, with 16 bases left in between. This CDR3 region has 15 residues. Germline V gene sequence: CDR1 SGHDN, CDR2 FVKESK. CDR3 sequence reads: CASSRRGVAANEQFF. CDR3 sequence (DNA): TGTGCCAGCAGCCGACGGGGAGTTGCTGCCAATGAGCAGTTCTTC.

The chain is built from TRBV30 and TRBJ1-2; 11 nucleotides agree with TRBD1. V dropped 3 bases and J dropped 4; count of bases not matched to a gene: 7. This CDR3 spans 15 amino acids. From germline, CDR1 is GTSNPN and CDR2 SVGIG (reference sequence). In DNA, the CDR3 is TGTGCCTGGAGGGAAGGACAGGGGGCCCTCTATGGCTACACCTTC. It is translated as CAWREGQGALYGYTF.

This clone was observed once. The CDR3 nucleotides read TGCGCCAGCAGTGAAGCAGGCCAAGCCGGGACAGATGATGAGCAGTTCTTC. Protein product: CASSEAGQAGTDDEQFF. The chain joins TRBV10-1 to TRBJ2-1; TRBD1 matches at 7 bases. Germline CDR1 reads WNHNN; CDR2 reads SYGVQD (reference sequence). The CDR3 is 17 residues long. Trimming cost V 3 bases and J 8 bases; bases outside gene matches: 16.

The chain couples TRBV2 to TRBJ1-3; D gene uncertain. Germline V CDR1 and CDR2: SNHLY, FYNNEI. Trimming pared 1 base from V and 0 bases from J, leaving 7 bases between. The CDR3 contains 15 residues. CDR3: CASSEGVYSGNTIYF. The CDR3 DNA is TGTGCCAGCAGTGAAGGCGTCTACTCTGGAAACACCATATATTTT.

The CDR3 DNA sequence: TGTGCCAGCAAACAAAAATCGGGAGTCACTGAAGCTTTCTTT. It yields the protein CASKQKSGVTEAFF. The rearrangement uses TRBV10-3 and TRBJ1-1; D is unclear. Looked up from germline, CDR1 is ENHRY and CDR2 is SYGVKD. The germline V and J ends were trimmed by 10 bases and 4 bases, with 19 bases remaining between them. The CDR3 runs 14 residues.

The V gene is TRBV9, the J gene TRBJ1-2, with 7 bases fitting TRBD1. The germline gives CDR1 SGDLS, CDR2 YYNGEE. CDR3 length equals 14 residues. Trimming removed 6 bases from V and 3 bases from J; junction bases left unmatched: 8. The chain's CDR3 is CASTGQVSDYGYTF. CDR3 sequence (DNA): TGTGCCAGCACCGGACAGGTCTCAGACTATGGCTACACCTTC. Variable domain in full (rest from reference TRBV9 and TRBJ1-2): DSGVTQTPKHLITATGQRVTLRCSPRSGDLSVYWYQQSLDQGLQFLIQYYNGEERAKGNILERFSAQQFPDLHSELNLSSLELGDSALYFCASTGQVSDYGYTFGSGTRLTVV.

This clone was counted only a few times. The chain carries TRBV18 and TRBJ1-2; D perhaps matches TRBD1 (6 bases). This CDR3 has 15 residues. The V gene's germline CDR1 is KGHSH and CDR2 LQKENI. The V gene lost 0 bases and the J gene lost 8 bases, with 16 bases spanning the gap. CDR3: CASSPPVAGVGGYTF. In DNA form, the CDR3 reads TGTGCCAGCTCACCACCGGTTGCAGGGGTGGGCGGCTACACCTTC. The whole variable domain, filled in from reference TRBV18 and TRBJ1-2, reads NAGVMQNPRHLVRRRGQEARLRCSPMKGHSHVYWYRQLPEEGLKFMVYLQKENIIDESGMPKERFSAEFPKEGPSILRIQQVVRGDSAAYFCASSPPVAGVGGYTFGSGTRLTVV.

In its sample, this clone was seen once. The rearrangement links TRBV13 to TRBJ2-5; 12 bases are shared with TRBD2. Germline values: CDR1 PRHDT, CDR2 FYEKMQ (reference sequence). Losses at the gene ends were 0 bases for V and 4 bases for J; bases not matched to a gene: 6. The CDR3 is made up of 17 amino acids. This CDR3 reads CASSLGRRLAGVETQYF. The DNA for the CDR3 is TGTGCCAGCAGCTTAGGACGTCGACTAGCGGGAGTAGAGACCCAGTACTTC. The whole variable domain, filled in from reference TRBV13 and TRBJ2-5, reads AAGVIQSPRHLIKEKRETATLKCYPIPRHDTVYWYQQGPGQDPQFLISFYEKMQSDKGSIPDRFSAQQFSDYHSELNMSSLELGDSALYFCASSLGRRLAGVETQYFGPGTRLLVL.

As DNA, the CDR3 is TGTGCCAGCAGTCCCGGAGACTCTGGAAACACCATATATTTT. Translating gives CASSPGDSGNTIYF. This chain links TRBV3-1 (or the pseudogene TRBV3-2) with TRBJ1-3; D remains ambiguous. The CDR3 runs to 14 residues. V was pared by 6 bases and J by 0 bases, with 9 bases between. The germline CDR1 and CDR2 sequences are LGHDT and YNNKEL (reference sequence).

The chain employs TRBV19 and TRBJ2-7; maybe TRBD2 (6 bases). Germline CDR1 reads LNHDA; CDR2 reads SQIVND (reference sequence). The length of the CDR3 is 13 residues. Trimming took 3 bases from V and 7 from J, leaving 13 bases between them. The CDR3 bases are TGTGCCAGTAGTATTTTTCCCGGAGGGGAGCAGTACGTC. It encodes CASSIFPGGEQYV.

This clone occurred once. V gene TRBV27 combines with J gene TRBJ2-5; D is possibly TRBD2 (6 bases). The CDR3 contains 15 residues. The germline V gene encodes CDR1 MNHEY and CDR2 SMNVEV (reference sequence). V shed 6 bases and J shed 9 bases, with 23 bases lying between them. CDR3 nucleotide sequence: TGTGCCAGCAGCGGCACGGAGGGCACACGTAGGGCCCAGTACTTC. This codes for CASSGTEGTRRAQYF.

This clone was counted only a few times. This chain's CDR3 is CASSIDRSGSYNEQFF. In nucleotides, the CDR3 is TGTGCCAGTAGTATAGATCGGAGCGGCTCCTACAATGAGCAGTTCTTC. This chain uses TRBV19 with TRBJ2-1; D may be TRBD2 (5 bases). Germline CDR1 is LNHDA and CDR2 is SQIVND (reference sequence). This CDR3 has 16 amino acids. V dropped 0 bases and J dropped 0 bases, with 9 bases sitting between them.